This T cell receptor (beta chain) was obtained from a study of T-cell reconstitution after alpha-beta-depleted transplantation in children. This clonotype was seen ten or more times. Antigen specificity is unknown. Overall study findings and caveats: Elevated TCRbeta diversity at day 60 was traced, in some patients, to surviving recipient T cells and thymic progenitors. Once a year had passed after transplant, T-cell counts and diversity came mostly from newly produced T cells. Approximately two months post-transplant, alpha-beta T cells reportedly originated from several hundred expanded graft clones.

TCRbeta library construction was performed incorporating unique molecular identifiers. Using its own MiXCR run on the PCR reads, TCRdb lists one record per CDR3 protein. The top ten clones hold 35% to 45% of a sample with over 200,000 distinct CDR3 sequences, approximately 8.4% of them seen once. J gave up 5 bases and V 4 bases, and 13 bases lay outside the gene matches. The CDR3 consists of 17 residues. Germline V gene data show CDR1 as KGHDR and CDR2 as SFDVKD. The origin of this receptor is a male patient aged 2-9 years who had a stem cell transplant for acute myeloid leukemia, so the T cells may come from the graft donor. Sequencing was performed on PBMCs, mostly from graft donor cells, taken 360 days after TCRalphabeta/CD19-depleted stem cell transplant. The V and J genes are TRBV24-1 and TRBJ2-5; 9 bases are shared with TRBD1. CDR3 DNA: TGTGCCACCAGTGACGGCCCGACAGGGGGAGGGGTGGAGACCCAGTACTTC. It yields the protein CATSDGPTGGGVETQYF.